What follows is one T cell receptor beta chain and its context. The antigen is unknown. V lost 2 bases and J 8 bases, leaving 21 bases between the germline ends. Per the germline V gene, CDR1 is GTSNPN and CDR2 is SVGIG (reference sequence). The CDR3 totals 15 residues. One heparinised draw of blood, averaging roughly 120 mL, came from each donor. Of the isolated RNA, all was reverse transcribed, and so the sequenced material was expressed TCRB transcripts. Generated by immunoSEQ multiplex PCR, the TCRdb table keeps only in-frame clones and is missing some. The sample includes hundreds of thousands of clones, around 68% of them seen just once. This specimen belongs to a study of beta chain features in type 1 diabetes. The study's findings and limits: Cells with high TCR expression could be over-represented when cDNA is sequenced.

This chain uses TRBV30 with TRBJ1-2; D is undetermined. The receptor comes from a man aged 25 to 40 in good health. Sequenced input: naive CD4+ T cells from blood. The CDR3 region has the DNA TGTGCCTGGAGTACGACCAGTCTAACTTTTGGCGGCTACACCTTC. Its protein product is CAWSTTSLTFGGYTF.